This TCR beta chain is drawn from a study of blood T cell repertoires in COVID-19. Turning to the study itself: Researchers got acute and convalescent COVID-19 samples from the United States, Italy and Spain. Nucleic acid was either cDNA or gDNA, and it came from T cells, B-cell-depleted T cells, or PBMCs.

Measured with immunoSEQ multiplex PCR; TCRdb has only the in-frame clones, and not every one. The repertoire holds about 250,000 clones, about nine tenths seen once, with 0.94% in the top ten. Trimming pared 1 base from V and 0 bases from J, leaving 16 bases between. Germline CDR1 is LNHDA and CDR2 is SQIVND (reference sequence). This CDR3 is 18 amino acids long. The source of this sequence is a woman in her thirties or forties who had recovered from COVID-19. Sequenced input: peripheral blood. The gene calls are TRBV19 and TRBJ1-5, with a weak D call TRBD1 (6 bases). The CDR3 nucleotides read TGTGCCAGTAGTATAGCACCCGGACAGAGATATAGCAATCAGCCCCAGCATTTT. It encodes CASSIAPGQRYSNQPQHF.